This T cell receptor beta chain is from a study of preoperative IRX-2 immunotherapy in early breast cancer. Germline CDR1 KGHSH, CDR2 LQKENI. J was trimmed by 6 bases and V by 3 bases; bases with no gene match: 6. The CDR3 extends over 15 amino acids. Method: immunoSEQ multiplex PCR; TCRdb's copy keeps in-frame clones and lacks some. The sample lists approximately 31,000 clones, roughly nine tenths seen once, with less than 2% in the top ten. Treatment reported: preoperative locoregional IRX-2 cytokine immunotherapy. Samples came from a phase Ib trial of preoperative locoregional IRX-2 cytokine immunotherapy.

The V call is TRBV18, the J call TRBJ2-2, with 8 nucleotides matching TRBD1. The sample here was tumor tissue, taken after IRX-2 immunotherapy. The clonotype comes from a human donor with breast cancer. CDR3 sequence reads: CASSPPGGLAGELFF. The CDR3 DNA is TGTGCCAGCTCACCTCCAGGGGGCCTCGCCGGGGAGCTGTTTTTT. The entire variable domain, with the rest obtained from reference TRBV18 and TRBJ2-2, is as follows: NAGVMQNPRHLVRRRGQEARLRCSPMKGHSHVYWYRQLPEEGLKFMVYLQKENIIDESGMPKERFSAEFPKEGPSILRIQQVVRGDSAAYFCASSPPGGLAGELFFGEGSRLTVL.